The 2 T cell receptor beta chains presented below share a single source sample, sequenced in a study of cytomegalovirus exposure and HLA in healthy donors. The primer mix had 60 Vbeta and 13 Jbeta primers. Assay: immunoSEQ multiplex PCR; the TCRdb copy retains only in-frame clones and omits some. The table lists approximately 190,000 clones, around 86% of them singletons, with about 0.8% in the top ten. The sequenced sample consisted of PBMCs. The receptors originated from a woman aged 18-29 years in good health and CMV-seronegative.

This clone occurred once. CDR3: CASSQESGRGYEQYF. The CDR3 DNA follows: TGTGCCAGCAGCCAAGAAAGCGGGAGGGGTTACGAGCAGTACTTC. This chain connects TRBV14 to TRBJ2-7, with 10 bases fitting TRBD2. CDR3 length: 15 residues. Germline loops: CDR1 SGHDN, CDR2 FVKESK. After removal of 0 bases from V and 4 bases from J, the junction contained 3 bases not matched to a gene.

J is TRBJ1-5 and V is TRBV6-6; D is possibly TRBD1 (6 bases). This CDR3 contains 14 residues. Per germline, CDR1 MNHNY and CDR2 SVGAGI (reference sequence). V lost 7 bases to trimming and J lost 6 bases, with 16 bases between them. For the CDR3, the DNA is TGTGCCAGCACCGTACTCGGGGACACTCAGCCCCAGCATTTT. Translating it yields CASTVLGDTQPQHF.